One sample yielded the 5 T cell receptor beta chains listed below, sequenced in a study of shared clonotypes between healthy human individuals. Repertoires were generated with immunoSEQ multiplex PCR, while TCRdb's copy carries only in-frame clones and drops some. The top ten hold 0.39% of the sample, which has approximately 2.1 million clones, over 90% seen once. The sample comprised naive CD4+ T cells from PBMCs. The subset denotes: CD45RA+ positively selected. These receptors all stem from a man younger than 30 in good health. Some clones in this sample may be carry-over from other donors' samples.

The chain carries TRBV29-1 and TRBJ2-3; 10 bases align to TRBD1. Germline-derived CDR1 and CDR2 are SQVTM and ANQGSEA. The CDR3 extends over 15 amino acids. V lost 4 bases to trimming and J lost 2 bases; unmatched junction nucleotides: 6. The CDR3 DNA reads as TGCAGCGTTGGGTGGACAGGGGGATTCACAGATACGCAGTATTTT. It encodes CSVGWTGGFTDTQYF.

CDR3 sequence reads: CASSPLTGGAAYEQYF. In nucleotides, the CDR3 is TGTGCCAGCAGCCCATTGACAGGGGGCGCGGCCTACGAGCAGTACTTC. The V gene is TRBV7-2, the J gene TRBJ2-7; 10 bases are shared with TRBD1. The CDR3 spans 16 residues. Germline-derived CDR1 and CDR2 are SGHTA and FQGNSA. Unmatched junction bases numbered 9, after V lost 5 bases and J lost 2 bases. Combining the CDR3 with reference TRBV7-2 and TRBJ2-7 gives the whole variable domain GAGVSQSPSNKVTEKGKDVELRCDPISGHTALYWYRQSLGQGLEFLIYFQGNSAPDKSGLPSDRFSAERTGGSVSTLTIQRTQQEDSAVYLCASSPLTGGAAYEQYFGPGTRLTVT.

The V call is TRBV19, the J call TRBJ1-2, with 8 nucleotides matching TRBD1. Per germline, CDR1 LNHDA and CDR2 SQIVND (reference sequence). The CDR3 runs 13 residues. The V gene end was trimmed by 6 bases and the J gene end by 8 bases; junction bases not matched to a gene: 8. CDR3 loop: CASRTTGAGGYTF. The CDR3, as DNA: TGTGCCAGTAGGACGACAGGGGCCGGGGGCTACACCTTC. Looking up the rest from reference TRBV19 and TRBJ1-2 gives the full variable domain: DGGITQSPKYLFRKEGQNVTLSCEQNLNHDAMYWYRQDPGQGLRLIYYSQIVNDFQKGDIAEGYSVSREKKESFPLTVTSAQKNPTAFYLCASRTTGAGGYTFGSGTRLTVV.

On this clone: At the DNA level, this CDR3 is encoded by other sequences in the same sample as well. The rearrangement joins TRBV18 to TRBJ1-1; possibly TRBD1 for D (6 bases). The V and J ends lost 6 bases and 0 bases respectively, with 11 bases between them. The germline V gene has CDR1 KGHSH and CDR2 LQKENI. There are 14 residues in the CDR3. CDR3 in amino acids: CASSPDRLNTEAFF. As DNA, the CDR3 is TGTGCCAGCTCCCCCGACAGGTTGAACACTGAAGCTTTCTTT.

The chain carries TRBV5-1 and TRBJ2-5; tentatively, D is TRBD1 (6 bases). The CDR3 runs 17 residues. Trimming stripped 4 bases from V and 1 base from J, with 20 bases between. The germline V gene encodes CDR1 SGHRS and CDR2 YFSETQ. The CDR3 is CASSETPLGATQETQYF. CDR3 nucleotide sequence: TGCGCCAGCAGCGAGACCCCCTTGGGGGCGACCCAAGAGACCCAGTACTTC.